This T cell receptor (beta chain) is from a study of identical twins. V was trimmed by 4 bases and J by 0 bases, leaving 11 bases between them. The CDR3 is 15 residues long. From germline, CDR1 is SGHRS and CDR2 YFSETQ. In its sample, this clonotype was seen many times. MiXCR was run by TCRdb on the 5' RACE reads, yielding one entry per CDR3 protein. The sample holds 550,000 to 700,000 distinct CDR3 sequences; less than 25% are singletons and the top ten take more than 4%. Separately, the same data were catalogued under a study of T cells expressing NK-cell markers. As that study records: Dominant NKG2C+ clonotypes were found to form about 1.0-8% of CD8+ T cells in 5 or 6 donors.

This receptor was identified in a woman aged 18 to 35 in good health. What was sequenced was PBMCs. The chain uses TRBV5-1 and TRBJ1-3, with D tentatively TRBD1 (5 bases). This CDR3 reads CASSALGDSGNTIYF. CDR3 DNA: TGCGCCAGCAGCGCGCTGGGGGACTCTGGAAACACCATATATTTT.